This T cell receptor beta chain emerged from a study of response to subunit inactivated influenza vaccine (dated by TCRdb to 2017 to 2018). In the study overall: Deep quantitative T cell receptor repertoire profiling was used in the study to track responses to a trivalent subunit inactivated influenza vaccine.

The germline V gene supplies CDR1 MDHEN and CDR2 SYDVKM. Compared with germline, V lacks 3 bases and J lacks 3 bases; bases without a gene match: 5. The CDR3 goes from the cysteine to the phenylalanine over 15 residues. This entry keeps only the CDR3 DNA: 45 bases, framed from base 1. Library generation was performed with RT-PCR. Sequenced using an Illumina HiSeq 2500. TCRdb trimmed public reads at Q25 via fastp, called clones via MiXCR and kept in-frame beta chains. Identical CDR3 protein sequences are pooled into one entry, listed with their most common genes and DNA. The sample table lists under 200,000 distinct CDR3 sequences, 11% of them with a count of one. The ten largest clones capture under 15% of the sample. The sample's time point, from its label and the paper: approximately 40 days after influenza vaccine administration. This clonotype showed up many times. This receptor's antigen is unknown. Per-base quality was not reported, and no clone a single base away is much larger than it.

On the study overall, not on this receptor specifically: It was suggested by the authors that each seasonal influenza vaccination may recruit only a limited number of new T cells.

This receptor was obtained from a man over 45 who received an inactivated influenza vaccine. Donor details come from another sample of the same person, matched by shared clones. The chain uses TRBV28 and TRBJ2-1, with 7 junctional bases fitting TRBD2. Material: non-naive T cells sorted from PBMCs, obtained roughly 47 days after vaccination. The cell subset or site tag for this specimen amounts to: memory T cell fraction. The CDR3 amino acid sequence is: CASSLRGTNYNEQFF. The nucleotide sequence reads TGTGCCAGCAGTTTGCGCGGGACTAACTACAATGAGCAGTTCTTC. Joined to the reference TRBV28 and TRBJ2-1 proteins, this CDR3 gives the full variable domain: DVKVTQSSRYLVKRTGEKVFLECVQDMDHENMFWYRQDPGLGLRLIYFSYDVKMKEKGDIPEGYSVSREKKERFSLILESASTNQTSMYLCASSLRGTNYNEQFFGPGTRLTVL.